The next 32 T cell receptor beta chains were all read from a single sample in a study of Graves' ophthalmopathy and Graves' hyperthyroidism. RNA transcripts were the template, and TCR beta CDR3 regions were amplified from them. A first-round RT-PCR used HTBI primers, followed by a second-round multiplex PCR. Each CDR3 protein gets one entry after TCRdb re-called the multiplex PCR reads with MiXCR. This table has more than 550,000 distinct CDR3 sequences, roughly 41% appearing once. Input material: peripheral blood. These receptors were obtained from an adult man with Graves' ophthalmopathy.

V usage is TRBV6-5 and J usage is TRBJ1-5; tentatively, D is TRBD1 (6 bases). The CDR3 extends over 15 amino acids. Germline V gene lookup returns CDR1 MNHEY and CDR2 SVGAGI. With 5 bases removed from V and 5 bases from J, the gap between germline ends came to 16 bases. CDR3 DNA sequence: TGTGCCAGCAGTGAAGATGTGGGGGGCCATCAGCCCCAGCATTTT. Translation: CASSEDVGGHQPQHF.

Note on this clonotype: Its ends do not fully match the called genes, so a read error is possible. V usage is TRBV10-3 and J usage is TRBJ1-5; 9 nucleotides match TRBD1. CDR1 and CDR2 (germline): ENHRY, SYGVKD. CDR3 length: 16 residues. The CDR3 region has the DNA TGTGCCAGCAGTTATGACGGGACAGGGCCCAATCAGCCCCAGCATTTT. Its translation is CASSYDGTGPNQPQHF.

The chain links TRBV7-2 to TRBJ1-1; TRBD1 might be the D (6 bases). V was cut by 2 bases and J by 10 bases, with 23 bases left in between. The germline V gene encodes CDR1 SGHTA and CDR2 FQGNSA. This CDR3 spans 16 amino acids. The CDR3 bases are TGTGCCAGCAGCTTACGAGCCCCAGAGGGGGGGCGCCCAGCTTTCTTT. Translating it yields CASSLRAPEGGRPAFF.

This rearrangement joins TRBV6-1 to TRBJ1-2, with 8 bases that match TRBD1. From germline, CDR1 is MNHNS and CDR2 SASEGT. The CDR3 sequence is 14 residues long. The V segment lost 2 bases and the J segment 8 bases; nucleotides outside the gene matches: 7. CDR3 region: CASSESQGARGYTF. For the CDR3, the DNA is TGTGCCAGCAGTGAAAGTCAGGGGGCGCGGGGCTACACCTTC.

The rearrangement joins TRBV5-1 to TRBJ2-7, with D perhaps matching TRBD1 or TRBD2 (6 bases each). The CDR3 has 19 amino acids. V was pared by 4 bases and J by 2 bases, with 28 bases between. Germline-derived CDR1 and CDR2 are SGHRS and YFSETQ. The DNA for the CDR3 is TGCGCCAGCAGCCAGAGAATACTCAAACTAACGGGGGCCACCTACGAGCAGTACTTC. It codes for CASSQRILKLTGATYEQYF.

The chain uses TRBV25-1 and TRBJ2-7; 9 positions agree with TRBD2. V lost 2 bases to trimming and J lost 6 bases; unmatched junction nucleotides: 2. The germline V gene has CDR1 MGHDK and CDR2 SYGVNS. This CDR3 spans 13 amino acids. CDR3 DNA sequence: TGTGCCAGCAGTGAAGGGACTAGCTCCGAGCAGTACTTC. As protein: CASSEGTSSEQYF.

V is TRBV9 and J is TRBJ1-6; 8 nucleotides agree with TRBD1. The J segment lost 7 bases and the V segment lost 4 bases, leaving 10 bases of the junction unmatched. Germline CDR1 reads SGDLS; CDR2 reads YYNGEE. The CDR3 runs to 16 residues. CDR3 in DNA: TGTGCCAGCAGCCAAGATCCCTGGACAGGGAATTCACCCCTCCACTTT. This encodes CASSQDPWTGNSPLHF.

There are a few counts of this clonotype. This rearrangement joins TRBV5-4 to TRBJ2-7, with D hard to call. The germline V gene encodes CDR1 SGHNT and CDR2 YYREEE (reference sequence). V lost 4 bases and J lost 5, with 10 bases in between. The CDR3 sequence is 12 residues long. The CDR3 protein is CASSGDFNEQYF. CDR3 in DNA: TGTGCCAGCAGCGGAGACTTTAACGAGCAGTACTTC.

The V and J genes are TRBV29-1 and TRBJ2-5, with D perhaps matching TRBD1 (6 bases). Deletions cut 6 bases from V and 1 base from J, with 9 bases between. CDR1 SQVTM and CDR2 ANQGSEA come from the germline V gene. The CDR3 is 12 residues long. CDR3 in amino acids: CSVRTVQETQYF. The CDR3 bases are TGCAGCGTCCGGACAGTCCAAGAGACCCAGTACTTC.

To note about this clonotype: With a much larger clone just one base away, this may be a read error. The V gene is TRBV7-1, the J gene TRBJ1-6; 7 nucleotides line up with TRBD1. TRBV7-1 is an open reading frame, and its role is uncertain. The CDR3 has 16 residues. CDR3 nucleotide sequence: TGTGCCAGCCGCTCCGCGATCGACAGGGATAATTCACCCCTCCACTTT. Residues: CASRSAIDRDNSPLHF.

This clonotype was seen only a few times. The chain carries TRBV29-1 and TRBJ1-2, with D perhaps TRBD1 (5 bases). V dropped 1 base and J dropped 5 bases, with 11 bases sitting between them. Germline V gives CDR1 SQVTM, CDR2 ANQGSEA. This CDR3 region has 13 residues. Here the CDR3 reads CSVEAGRGYGYTF. The CDR3 DNA is TGCAGCGTTGAAGCGGGACGTGGTTATGGCTACACCTTC.

This clonotype was seen a handful of times. The chain uses TRBV14 and TRBJ1-1, with TRBD1 as a possible D gene (5 bases). Trimming left V 3 bases short and J 1 base short, with 15 bases between. The CDR3 loop spans 16 amino acids. Germline assignment: CDR1 SGHDN and CDR2 FVKESK. The DNA of the CDR3 is TGTGCCAGCAGCCATTTTGGGGGGGTGGAGAACACTGAAGCTTTCTTT. This codes for CASSHFGGVENTEAFF.

The rearrangement links TRBV25-1 to TRBJ1-1; 12 nucleotides match TRBD1. The germline CDR1 and CDR2 sequences are MGHDK and SYGVNS. The CDR3 is 14 amino acids. V trimming: 11 bases; J trimming: 7 bases; junction bases outside the gene matches: 11. CDR3 protein: CAWRPGTGGLEAFF. CDR3 bases: TGTGCCTGGAGGCCCGGGACAGGGGGCCTTGAAGCTTTCTTT.

This chain links TRBV5-6 with TRBJ1-2, with D unresolved. V was trimmed by 6 bases and J by 4 bases, leaving 22 bases between them. The CDR3 consists of 16 residues. CDR1 is SGHDT, CDR2 YYEEEE, per germline. The CDR3 DNA is TGTGCCAGCACCAAGAAGGGAGGCAGAATCCTCTATGGCTACACCTTC. Translation gives CASTKKGGRILYGYTF.

The CDR3 DNA reads as TGTGCCAGCAGCCCAGGGGGGATTATGGAGACCCAGTACTTC. It yields the protein CASSPGGIMETQYF. The rearrangement uses TRBV4-2 and TRBJ2-5; D is possibly TRBD1 (7 bases). CDR3 length: 14 amino acids. The V and J ends lost 4 bases and 5 bases respectively, with 14 bases between them. Per germline, CDR1 LGHNA and CDR2 YNFKEQ.

A note on this clonotype: The junction departs from the called germline gene at one end, perhaps through a read error. The rearrangement joins TRBV11-3 to TRBJ2-1, with 10 bases aligning to TRBD1. Germline V gene sequence: CDR1 SGHNT, CDR2 YENEEA. This CDR3 is 15 amino acids long. In nucleotides, the CDR3 is TGTGCCAGCAGCTCCGGGACAGGGGACGACAATGAGCAGTGCTTC. This sequence encodes CASSSGTGDDNEQCF.

The chain carries TRBV2 and TRBJ1-3; D perhaps matches TRBD1 (5 bases). The CDR3 is 13 residues long. The V end was cut by 7 bases, the J end by 0 bases, with 7 bases between. Germline V CDR1 and CDR2: SNHLY, FYNNEI. The CDR3, as DNA: TGTGCCAGCACAGGGAGCTCTGGAAACACCATATATTTT. Translation gives CASTGSSGNTIYF.

This clonotype is a singleton in its sample. The rearrangement links TRBV30 to TRBJ1-5; D is unclear. The CDR3 covers 12 residues. CDR1 is GTSNPN, CDR2 SVGIG, per germline (reference sequence). V lost 5 bases and J 8 bases, leaving 13 bases between the germline ends. In DNA, the CDR3 is TGTGCCTGGGAGCTGGAAGGGAAGCCCCAGCATTTT. Translated, it gives CAWELEGKPQHF.

This clonotype appeared many times. The chain combines TRBV2 with TRBJ2-7; D might be TRBD2 (6 bases). The V gene's germline CDR1 is SNHLY and CDR2 FYNNEI. Trimming shortened V by 7 bases and J by 2 bases, and 12 bases separated the two germline ends. The CDR3 sequence is 13 residues long. DNA for the CDR3: TGTGCCAGCATGGGAGGCTACCCCTACGAGCAGTACTTC. Amino acid sequence: CASMGGYPYEQYF.

This clonotype occurred once. The chain carries TRBV2 and TRBJ1-4; TRBD1 matches 9 bases. The CDR3 runs to 15 residues. The J segment lost 0 bases and the V segment lost 11 bases, leaving 7 bases of the junction unmatched. Germline CDR1 SNHLY, CDR2 FYNNEI. CDR3 bases: TGTGCCGGCATGACAGGGGGAGCAACTAATGAAAAACTGTTTTTT. Translated, it gives CAGMTGGATNEKLFF.

This clonotype appeared many times. The rearrangement uses TRBV19 and TRBJ1-4, with a possible D match to TRBD1 (5 bases). CDR3 length: 12 amino acids. CDR1 LNHDA and CDR2 SQIVND come from the germline V gene (reference sequence). V lost 4 bases to trimming and J lost 8 bases, with 8 bases between them. The CDR3 bases are TGTGCCAGTAGTACCGAGGGGGAAAAACTGTTTTTT. Its protein product is CASSTEGEKLFF.

This clonotype appeared many times. The chain has TRBV24-1 and TRBJ2-7; no definite D call. Germline CDR1 KGHDR, CDR2 SFDVKD. The V end was cut by 2 bases, the J end by 5 bases, with 6 bases between. CDR3 size: 12 residues. This chain's CDR3 is CATSDSRNEQYF. In DNA, the CDR3 is TGTGCCACCAGTGATTCAAGGAACGAGCAGTACTTC.

The genes are TRBV6-5 and TRBJ1-2, with a tentative D call TRBD1 (5 bases). The CDR3 is made up of 15 amino acids. Germline V CDR1 and CDR2: MNHEY, SVGAGI. The ends were cut back, 5 bases at V and 5 bases at J, with 18 bases in the middle. The CDR3 DNA sequence: TGTGCCAGCAGTAGGGGTTCCGGGACTGAATATGGCTACACCTTC. The encoded protein is CASSRGSGTEYGYTF.

This clonotype came up once. V usage is TRBV25-1 and J usage is TRBJ1-2; 8 bases agree with TRBD1. The germline gives CDR1 MGHDK, CDR2 SYGVNS. Trimming removed 3 bases from V and 5 bases from J; junction bases left unmatched: 5. The CDR3 loop spans 14 amino acids. CDR3 in DNA: TGTGCCAGCAGTGAGGGGACAGGAGTGTATGGCTACACCTTC. Protein sequence: CASSEGTGVYGYTF.

This clonotype was found a few times. One end of the junction does not line up with germline, which may come from a read error. This chain connects TRBV5-1 to TRBJ2-7; no reliable D call. This CDR3 is built from 12 residues. Germline V CDR1 and CDR2: SGHRS, YFSETQ. CDR3 residues: CASSQTWGEQYF. The DNA of the CDR3 is TGTGCCAGCAGTCAAACATGGGGCGAGCAGTACTTC.

This chain joins TRBV19 and TRBJ2-7, with 11 bases aligning to TRBD2. The germline CDR1 and CDR2 sequences are LNHDA and SQIVND (reference sequence). The CDR3 runs 17 residues. The V segment lost 5 bases and the J segment 2 bases; nucleotides outside the gene matches: 11. CDR3 sequence reads: CASSVTSGSEVPYEQYF. CDR3 coding DNA: TGTGCCAGTAGTGTTACTAGCGGGAGTGAGGTTCCCTACGAGCAGTACTTC.

On this clonotype: A much larger clonotype is one base distant, so this may be a read error. The J gene is TRBJ2-5, the V gene TRBV7-2, with 9 bases identical to TRBD2. Losses at the gene ends were 1 base for V and 5 bases for J; bases not matched to a gene: 8. The length of the CDR3 is 16 residues. Germline assignment: CDR1 SGHTA and CDR2 FQGNSA. CDR3 amino acids: CASSLDKRGVGETQYF. The CDR3 DNA sequence: TGTGCCAGCAGCTTAGACAAGCGGGGGGTCGGCGAGACCCAGTACTTC.

This clonotype appeared many times. This sequence joins TRBV19 and TRBJ2-2; D is undetermined. Per germline, CDR1 LNHDA and CDR2 SQIVND (reference sequence). Between the trimmed V and J ends, which lost 6 bases and 5 bases, there was a span of 10 bases. The CDR3 runs 13 residues. CDR3 in DNA: TGTGCCAGTAGCCGCCTGGGGACCGGGGAGCTGTTTTTT. It encodes CASSRLGTGELFF.

This chain uses TRBV19 with TRBJ2-7; no reliable D call. CDR1 and CDR2 from the germline V gene are LNHDA and SQIVND (reference sequence). The CDR3 covers 12 residues. V lost 3 bases and J lost 7, with 10 bases in between. The CDR3 sequence is CASSMGSGEQYF. The CDR3 nucleotides are TGTGCCAGTAGTATGGGCTCTGGGGAGCAGTACTTC.

This clonotype was seen only a few times. The V call is TRBV30, the J call TRBJ1-2; D is possibly TRBD1 (5 bases). CDR1 GTSNPN and CDR2 SVGIG come from the germline V gene (reference sequence). This CDR3 has 13 amino acids. Deletions cut 8 bases from V and 7 bases from J, with 20 bases between. CDR3 DNA sequence: TGTGCCGGTACACCGGGACCGGGTGGTGGCTACACCTTC. This encodes CAGTPGPGGGYTF. The full variable domain, with the rest looked up from reference TRBV30 and TRBJ1-2, is SQTIHQWPATLVQPVGSPLSLECTVEGTSNPNLYWYRQAAGRGLQLLFYSVGIGQISSEVPQNLSASRPQDRQFILSSKKLLLSDSGFYLCAGTPGPGGGYTFGSGTRLTVV.

The chain couples TRBV29-1 to TRBJ1-4; D is unclear. Germline V lookup: CDR1 SQVTM, CDR2 ANQGSEA. The germline V and J ends were trimmed by 4 bases and 3 bases, with 15 bases remaining between them. There are 15 residues in the CDR3. The CDR3 bases are TGCAGCGTTGCGGGTGAGACCGGGTCTAATGAAAAACTGTTTTTT. Translated: CSVAGETGSNEKLFF.

With respect to this clonotype: A much larger clone is a single base away; this may be a read error. The chain links TRBV9 to TRBJ1-1, with a weak D call TRBD1 (5 bases). Germline V gene lookup returns CDR1 SGDLS and CDR2 YYNGEE. The CDR3 loop spans 14 amino acids. CDR3 DNA sequence: TGTGCCAGCAGCGTGGGGTCAATAGGGACTGAAACTTTCTTT. Translation: CASSVGSIGTETFF. The variable domain in full, completed from reference TRBV9 and TRBJ1-1, reads DSGVTQTPKHLITATGQRVTLRCSPRSGDLSVYWYQQSLDQGLQFLIQYYNGEERAKGNILERFSAQQFPDLHSELNLSSLELGDSALYFCASSVGSIGTETFFGQGTRLTVV.